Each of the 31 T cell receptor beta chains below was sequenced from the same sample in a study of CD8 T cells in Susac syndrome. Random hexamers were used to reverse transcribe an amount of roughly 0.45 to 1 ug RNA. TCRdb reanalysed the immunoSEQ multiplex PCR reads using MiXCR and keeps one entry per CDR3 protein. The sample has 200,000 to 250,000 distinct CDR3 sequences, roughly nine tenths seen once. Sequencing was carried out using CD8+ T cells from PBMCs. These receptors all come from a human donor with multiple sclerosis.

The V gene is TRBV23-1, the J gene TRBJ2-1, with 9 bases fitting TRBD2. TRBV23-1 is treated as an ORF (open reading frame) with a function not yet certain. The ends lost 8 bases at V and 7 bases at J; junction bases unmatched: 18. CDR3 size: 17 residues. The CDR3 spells CASGERIAGAMRNEQFF. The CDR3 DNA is TGCGCCAGCGGAGAAAGGATAGCGGGAGCGATGCGGAATGAGCAGTTCTTC.

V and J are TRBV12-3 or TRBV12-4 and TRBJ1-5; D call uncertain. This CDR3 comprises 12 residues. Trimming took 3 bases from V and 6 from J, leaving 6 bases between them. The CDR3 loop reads CASSFAIQPQHF. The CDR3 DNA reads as TGTGCCAGCAGTTTTGCTATTCAGCCCCAGCATTTT.

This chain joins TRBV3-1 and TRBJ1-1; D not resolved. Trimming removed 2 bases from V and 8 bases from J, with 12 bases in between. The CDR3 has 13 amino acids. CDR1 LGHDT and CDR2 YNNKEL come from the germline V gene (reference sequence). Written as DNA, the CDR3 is TGTGCCAGCAGCCAAATTATGAGGAGAGAAGCTTTCTTT. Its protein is CASSQIMRREAFF.

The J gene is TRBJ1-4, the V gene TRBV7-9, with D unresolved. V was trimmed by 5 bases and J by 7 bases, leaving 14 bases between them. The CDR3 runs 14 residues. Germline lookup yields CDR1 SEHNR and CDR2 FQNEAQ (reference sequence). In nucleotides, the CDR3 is TGTGCCAGCAGCCCCATCATAGGAGGTGAAAAACTGTTTTTT. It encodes CASSPIIGGEKLFF.

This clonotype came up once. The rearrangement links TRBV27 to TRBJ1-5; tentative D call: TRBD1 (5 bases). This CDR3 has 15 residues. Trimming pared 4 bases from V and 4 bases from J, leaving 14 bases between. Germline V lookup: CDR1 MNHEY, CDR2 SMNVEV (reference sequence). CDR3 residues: CASSSRDGPNQPQHF. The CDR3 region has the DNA TGTGCCAGCAGTTCCCGGGACGGCCCTAATCAGCCCCAGCATTTT.

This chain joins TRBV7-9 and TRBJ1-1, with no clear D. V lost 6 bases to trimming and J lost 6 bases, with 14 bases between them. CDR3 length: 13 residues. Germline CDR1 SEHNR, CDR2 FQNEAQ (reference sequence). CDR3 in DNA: TGTGCCAGCAGTTTACTTCTCGGCCCTGAAGCTTTCTTT. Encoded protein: CASSLLLGPEAFF.

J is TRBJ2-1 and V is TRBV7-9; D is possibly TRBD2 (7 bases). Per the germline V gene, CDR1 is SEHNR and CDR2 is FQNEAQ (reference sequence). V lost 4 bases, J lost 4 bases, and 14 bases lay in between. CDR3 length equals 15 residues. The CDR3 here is CASSSPAGAYNEQFF. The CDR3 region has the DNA TGTGCCAGCAGCTCGCCCGCGGGGGCTTACAATGAGCAGTTCTTC.

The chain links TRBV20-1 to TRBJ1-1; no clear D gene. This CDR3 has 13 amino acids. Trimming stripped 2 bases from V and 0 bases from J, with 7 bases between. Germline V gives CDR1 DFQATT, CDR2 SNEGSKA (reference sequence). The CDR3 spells CSARSRLNTEAFF. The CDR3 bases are TGCAGTGCTAGATCCAGGCTGAACACTGAAGCTTTCTTT.

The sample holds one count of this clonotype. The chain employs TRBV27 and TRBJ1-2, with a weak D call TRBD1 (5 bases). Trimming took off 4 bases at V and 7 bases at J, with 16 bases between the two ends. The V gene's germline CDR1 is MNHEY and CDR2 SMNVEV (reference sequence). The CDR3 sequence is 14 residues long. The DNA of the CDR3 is TGTGCCAGCAGTTCGCCCCTGGGGGTGGGTGGCTACACCTTC. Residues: CASSSPLGVGGYTF.

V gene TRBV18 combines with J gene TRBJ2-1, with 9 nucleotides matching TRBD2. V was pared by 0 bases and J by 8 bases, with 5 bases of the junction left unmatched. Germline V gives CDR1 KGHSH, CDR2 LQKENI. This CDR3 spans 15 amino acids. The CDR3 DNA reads TGTGCCAGCTCACCACCAGGCGGGAGGGCCGATGAGCAGTTCTTC. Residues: CASSPPGGRADEQFF.

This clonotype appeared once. The CDR3: CASSRTSGDSYNEQFF. CDR3 DNA: TGTGCCAGCAGCCGGACTAGCGGGGACTCCTACAATGAGCAGTTCTTC. This rearrangement joins TRBV7-9 to TRBJ2-1; 12 nucleotides agree with TRBD2. V lost 5 bases, J lost 0 bases, and 2 bases stayed unmatched. Germline V gene data show CDR1 as SEHNR and CDR2 as FQNEAQ (reference sequence). This CDR3 is 16 amino acids long.

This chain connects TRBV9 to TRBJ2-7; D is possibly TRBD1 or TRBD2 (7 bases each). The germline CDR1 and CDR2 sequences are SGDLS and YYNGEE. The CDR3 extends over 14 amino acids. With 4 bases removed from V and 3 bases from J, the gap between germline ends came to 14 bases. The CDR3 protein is CASSPQGGLYEQYF. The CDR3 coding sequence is TGTGCCAGCAGCCCTCAGGGGGGGCTCTACGAGCAGTACTTC.

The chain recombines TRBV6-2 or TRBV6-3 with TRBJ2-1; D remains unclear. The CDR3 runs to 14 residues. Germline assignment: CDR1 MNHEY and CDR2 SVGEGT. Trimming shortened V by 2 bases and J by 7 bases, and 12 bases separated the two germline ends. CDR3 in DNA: TGTGCCAGCAGTTACGAACTTCGATATAATGAGCAGTTCTTC. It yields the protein CASSYELRYNEQFF.

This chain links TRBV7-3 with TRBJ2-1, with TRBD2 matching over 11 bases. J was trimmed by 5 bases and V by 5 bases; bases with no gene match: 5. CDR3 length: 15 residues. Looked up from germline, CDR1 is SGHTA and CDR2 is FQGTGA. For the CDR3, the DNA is TGTGCCAGCAGCCCGGGACTAGCGGCCCACAATGAGCAGTTCTTC. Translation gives CASSPGLAAHNEQFF. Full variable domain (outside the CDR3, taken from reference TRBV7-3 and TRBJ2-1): GAGVSQTPSNKVTEKGKYVELRCDPISGHTALYWYRQSLGQGPEFLIYFQGTGAADDSGLPNDRFFAVRPEGSVSTLKIQRTERGDSAVYLCASSPGLAAHNEQFFGPGTRLTVL.

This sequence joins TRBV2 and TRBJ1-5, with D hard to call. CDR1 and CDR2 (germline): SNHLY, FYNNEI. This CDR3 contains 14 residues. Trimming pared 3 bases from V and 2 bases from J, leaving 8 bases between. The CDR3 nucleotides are TGTGCCAGCAGTGAGGGTTTCGGCAATCAGCCCCAGCATTTT. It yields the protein CASSEGFGNQPQHF.

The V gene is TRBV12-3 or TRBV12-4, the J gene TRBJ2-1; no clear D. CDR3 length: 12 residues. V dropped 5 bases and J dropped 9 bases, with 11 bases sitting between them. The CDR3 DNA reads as TGTGCCAGCAGTCCTCTAGTGGTTGAGCAGTTCTTC. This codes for CASSPLVVEQFF.

CDR3 sequence reads: CASSPRQGWGNQPQHF. The CDR3 nucleotides are TGTGCCAGTAGTCCGAGACAGGGTTGGGGAAATCAGCCCCAGCATTTT. The chain joins TRBV19 to TRBJ1-5, with 7 nucleotides matching TRBD1. Trimming at V came to 5 bases and at J to 4 bases, leaving 11 bases not matched to a gene. The length of the CDR3 is 16 residues. From germline, CDR1 is LNHDA and CDR2 SQIVND (reference sequence).

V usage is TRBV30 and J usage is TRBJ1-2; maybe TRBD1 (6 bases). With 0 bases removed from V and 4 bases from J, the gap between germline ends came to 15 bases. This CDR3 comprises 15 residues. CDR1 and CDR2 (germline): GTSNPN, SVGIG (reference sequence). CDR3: CAWSVMGASPYGYTF. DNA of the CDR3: TGTGCCTGGAGTGTGATGGGGGCTTCTCCCTATGGCTACACCTTC.

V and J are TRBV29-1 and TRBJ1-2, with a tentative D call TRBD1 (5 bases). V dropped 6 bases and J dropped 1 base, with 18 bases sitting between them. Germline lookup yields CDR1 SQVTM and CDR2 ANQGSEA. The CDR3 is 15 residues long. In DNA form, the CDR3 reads TGCAGCGTCAGGGCTAACGACCACCATAACTATGGCTACACCTTC. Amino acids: CSVRANDHHNYGYTF.

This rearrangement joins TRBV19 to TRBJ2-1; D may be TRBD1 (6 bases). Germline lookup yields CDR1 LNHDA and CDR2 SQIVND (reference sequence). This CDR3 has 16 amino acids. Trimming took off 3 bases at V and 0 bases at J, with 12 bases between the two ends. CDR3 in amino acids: CASSMSDRSSYNEQFF. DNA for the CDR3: TGTGCCAGTAGTATGTCAGACAGGAGCTCCTACAATGAGCAGTTCTTC.

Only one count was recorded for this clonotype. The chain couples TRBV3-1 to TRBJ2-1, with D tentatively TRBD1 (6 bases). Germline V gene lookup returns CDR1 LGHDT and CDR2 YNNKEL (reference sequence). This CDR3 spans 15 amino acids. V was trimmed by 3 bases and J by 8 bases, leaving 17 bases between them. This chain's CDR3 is CASSHMRGIFDEQFF. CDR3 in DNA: TGTGCCAGCAGCCACATGAGGGGGATATTTGATGAGCAGTTCTTC.

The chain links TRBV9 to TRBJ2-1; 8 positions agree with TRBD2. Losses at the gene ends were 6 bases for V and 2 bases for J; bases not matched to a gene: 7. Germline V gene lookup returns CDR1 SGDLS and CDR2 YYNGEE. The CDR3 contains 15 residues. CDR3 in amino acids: CASTKAGGTYNEQFF. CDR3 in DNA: TGTGCCAGCACTAAGGCGGGAGGAACCTACAATGAGCAGTTCTTC.

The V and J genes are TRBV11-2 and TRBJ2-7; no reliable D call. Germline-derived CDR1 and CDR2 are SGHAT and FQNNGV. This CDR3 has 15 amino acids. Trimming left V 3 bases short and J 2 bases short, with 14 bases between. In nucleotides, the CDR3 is TGTGCCAGCAGCTTCAGGTGGATAGGGACCTACGAGCAGTACTTC. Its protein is CASSFRWIGTYEQYF.

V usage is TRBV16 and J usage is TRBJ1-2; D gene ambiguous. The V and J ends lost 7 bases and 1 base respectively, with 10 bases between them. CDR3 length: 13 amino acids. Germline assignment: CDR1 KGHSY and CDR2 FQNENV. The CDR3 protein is CASTPWDNYGYTF. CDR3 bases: TGTGCCAGCACCCCCTGGGATAACTATGGCTACACCTTC.

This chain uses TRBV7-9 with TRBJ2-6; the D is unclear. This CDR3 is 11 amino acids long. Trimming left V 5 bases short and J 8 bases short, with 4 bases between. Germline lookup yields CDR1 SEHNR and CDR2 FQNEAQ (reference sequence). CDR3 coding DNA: TGTGCCAGCAGCCCCACCAACGTCCTGACTTTC. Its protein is CASSPTNVLTF.

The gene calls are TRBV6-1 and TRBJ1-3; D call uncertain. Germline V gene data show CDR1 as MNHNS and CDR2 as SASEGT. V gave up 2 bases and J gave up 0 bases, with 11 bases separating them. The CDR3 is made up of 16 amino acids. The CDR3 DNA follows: TGTGCCAGCAGTGAAAGTATCCACACCTCTGGAAACACCATATATTTT. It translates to CASSESIHTSGNTIYF.

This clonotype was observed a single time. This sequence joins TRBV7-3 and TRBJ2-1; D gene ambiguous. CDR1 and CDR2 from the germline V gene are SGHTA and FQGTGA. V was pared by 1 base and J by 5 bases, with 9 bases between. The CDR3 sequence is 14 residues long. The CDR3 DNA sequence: TGTGCCAGCAGCTTAAGGTCGGATAACAATGAGCAGTTCTTC. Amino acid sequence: CASSLRSDNNEQFF.

The CDR3 bases are TGTGCCAGCGTTCCATTCCCGGGAGTCGAAGATGGCTACACCTTC. It is translated as CASVPFPGVEDGYTF. V usage is TRBV7-9 and J usage is TRBJ1-2, with unresolved D. V was clipped by 8 bases and J by 6 bases, with 22 bases between them. This CDR3 is built from 15 residues. Germline V gene sequence: CDR1 SEHNR, CDR2 FQNEAQ (reference sequence). Combining the CDR3 with reference TRBV7-9 and TRBJ1-2 gives the whole variable domain DTGVSQNPRHKITKRGQNVTFRCDPISEHNRLYWYRQTLGQGPEFLTYFQNEAQLEKSRLLSDRFSAERPKGSFSTLEIQRTEQGDSAMYLCASVPFPGVEDGYTFGSGTRLTVV.

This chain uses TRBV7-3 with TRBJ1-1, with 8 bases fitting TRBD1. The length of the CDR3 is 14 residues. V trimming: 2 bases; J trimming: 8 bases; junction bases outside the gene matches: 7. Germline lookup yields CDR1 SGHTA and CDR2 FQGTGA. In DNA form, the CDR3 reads TGTGCCAGCAGCTTAGGGGGGACAGGCACCGAAGCTTTCTTT. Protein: CASSLGGTGTEAFF.

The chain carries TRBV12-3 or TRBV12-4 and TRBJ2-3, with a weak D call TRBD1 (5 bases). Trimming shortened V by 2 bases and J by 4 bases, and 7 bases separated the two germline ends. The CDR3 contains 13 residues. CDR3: CASSLLGADTQYF. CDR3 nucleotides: TGTGCCAGCAGTTTATTAGGGGCAGATACGCAGTATTTT.

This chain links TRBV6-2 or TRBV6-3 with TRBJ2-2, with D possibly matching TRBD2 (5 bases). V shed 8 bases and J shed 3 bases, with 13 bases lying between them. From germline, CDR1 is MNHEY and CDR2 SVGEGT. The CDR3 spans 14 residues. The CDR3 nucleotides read TGTGCCAGCGGCCTATCCGGGGACACCGGGGAGCTGTTTTTT. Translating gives CASGLSGDTGELFF.